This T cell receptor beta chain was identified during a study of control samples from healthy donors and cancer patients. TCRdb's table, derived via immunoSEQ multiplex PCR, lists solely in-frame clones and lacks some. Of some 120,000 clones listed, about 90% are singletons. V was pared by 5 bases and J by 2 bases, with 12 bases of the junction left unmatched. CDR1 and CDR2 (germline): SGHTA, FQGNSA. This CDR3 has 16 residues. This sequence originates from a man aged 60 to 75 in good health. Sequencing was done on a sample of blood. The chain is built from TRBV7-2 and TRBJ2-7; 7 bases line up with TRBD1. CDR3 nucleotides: TGTGCCAGCAGCCCCGGGTCGGGGACAGTGGCCTACGAGCAGTACTTC. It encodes CASSPGSGTVAYEQYF.